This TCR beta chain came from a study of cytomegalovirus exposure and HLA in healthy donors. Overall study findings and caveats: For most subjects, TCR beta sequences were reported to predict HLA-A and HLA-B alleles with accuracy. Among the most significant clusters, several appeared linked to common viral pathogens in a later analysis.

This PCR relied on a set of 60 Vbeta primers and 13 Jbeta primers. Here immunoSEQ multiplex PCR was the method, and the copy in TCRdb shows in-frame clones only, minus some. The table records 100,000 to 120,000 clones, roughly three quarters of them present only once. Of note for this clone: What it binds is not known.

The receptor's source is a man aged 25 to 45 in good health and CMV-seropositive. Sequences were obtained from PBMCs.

CDR3 amino acids: CASSTRQGGGETQYF. The CDR3 DNA is TGTGCCAGTAGTACTCGACAGGGCGGCGGGGAGACCCAGTACTTC. The V gene is TRBV19, the J gene TRBJ2-5, with 7 bases lining up with TRBD1. The V and J ends lost 4 bases and 5 bases, in that order; junction bases with no gene match: 10. This CDR3 has 15 amino acids. CDR1 and CDR2 from the germline V gene are LNHDA and SQIVND (reference sequence).